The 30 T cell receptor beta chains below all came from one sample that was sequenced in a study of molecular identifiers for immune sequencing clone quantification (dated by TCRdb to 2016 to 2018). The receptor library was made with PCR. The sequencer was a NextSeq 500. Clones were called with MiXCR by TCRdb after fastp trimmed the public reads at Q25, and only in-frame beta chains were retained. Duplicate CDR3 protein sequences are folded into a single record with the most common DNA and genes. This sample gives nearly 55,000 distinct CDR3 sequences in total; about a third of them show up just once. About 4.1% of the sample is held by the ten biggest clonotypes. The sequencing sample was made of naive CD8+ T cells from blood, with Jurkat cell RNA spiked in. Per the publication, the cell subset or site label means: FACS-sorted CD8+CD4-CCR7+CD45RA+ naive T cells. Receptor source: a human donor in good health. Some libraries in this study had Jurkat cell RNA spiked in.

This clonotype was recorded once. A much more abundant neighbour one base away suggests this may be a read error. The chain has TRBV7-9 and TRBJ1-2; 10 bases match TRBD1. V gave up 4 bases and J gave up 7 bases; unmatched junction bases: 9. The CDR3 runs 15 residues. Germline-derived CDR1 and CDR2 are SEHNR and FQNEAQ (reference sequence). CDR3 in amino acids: CASSYLTGGASGYTF. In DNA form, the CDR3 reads TGTGCCAGCAGCTATTTGACAGGGGGCGCCTCTGGCTACACCTTC. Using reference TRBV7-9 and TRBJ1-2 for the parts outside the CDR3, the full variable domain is DTGVSQNPRHKITKRGQNVTFRCDPISEHNRLYWYRQTLGQGPEFLTYFQNEAQLEKSRLLSDRFSAERPKGSFSTLEIQRTEQGDSAMYLCASSYLTGGASGYTFGSGTRLTVV.

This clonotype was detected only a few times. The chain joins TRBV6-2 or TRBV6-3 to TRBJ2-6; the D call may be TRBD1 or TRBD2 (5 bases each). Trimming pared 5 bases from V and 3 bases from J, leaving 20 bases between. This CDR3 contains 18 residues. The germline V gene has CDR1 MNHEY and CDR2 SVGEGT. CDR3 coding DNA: TGTGCCAGCAGTGATACCGGGACCACCCTTTTTGGGGCCAACGTCCTGACTTTC. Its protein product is CASSDTGTTLFGANVLTF.

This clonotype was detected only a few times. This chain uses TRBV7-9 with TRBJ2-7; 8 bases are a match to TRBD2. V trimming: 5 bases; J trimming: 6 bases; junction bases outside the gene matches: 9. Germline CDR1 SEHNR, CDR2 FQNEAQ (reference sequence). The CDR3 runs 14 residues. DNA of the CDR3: TGTGCCAGCAGCGTTACGGGAGGGTCGTTCGAGCAGTACTTC. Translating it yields CASSVTGGSFEQYF.

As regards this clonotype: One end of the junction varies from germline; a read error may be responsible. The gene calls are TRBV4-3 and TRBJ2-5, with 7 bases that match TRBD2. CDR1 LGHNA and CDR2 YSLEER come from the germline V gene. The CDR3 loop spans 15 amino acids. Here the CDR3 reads CASSSAAGAGEPQNF. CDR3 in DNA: TGCGCCAGCAGCTCCGCAGCGGGTGCGGGAGAGCCCCAGAACTTC.

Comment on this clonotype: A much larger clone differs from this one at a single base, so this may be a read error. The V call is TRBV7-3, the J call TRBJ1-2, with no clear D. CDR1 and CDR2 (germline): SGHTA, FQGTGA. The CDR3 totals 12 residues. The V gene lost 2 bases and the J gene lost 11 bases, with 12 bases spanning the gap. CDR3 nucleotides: TGTGCCAGCAGCTTATTACATCCAACTTACACCTTC. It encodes CASSLLHPTYTF.

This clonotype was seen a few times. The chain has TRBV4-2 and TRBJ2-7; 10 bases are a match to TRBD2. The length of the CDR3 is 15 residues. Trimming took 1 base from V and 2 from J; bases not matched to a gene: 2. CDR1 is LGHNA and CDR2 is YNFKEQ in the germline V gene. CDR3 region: CASSQVAGGPYEQYF. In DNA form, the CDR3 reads TGTGCCAGCAGCCAAGTAGCGGGAGGTCCCTACGAGCAGTACTTC.

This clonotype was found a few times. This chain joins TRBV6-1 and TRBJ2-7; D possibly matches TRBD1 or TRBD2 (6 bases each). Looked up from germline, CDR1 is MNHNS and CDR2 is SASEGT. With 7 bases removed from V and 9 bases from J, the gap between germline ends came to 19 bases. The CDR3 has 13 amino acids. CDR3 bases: TGTGCCAGCACCAGAGGGTGGGGGGCGATGCAGTACTTC. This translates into CASTRGWGAMQYF.

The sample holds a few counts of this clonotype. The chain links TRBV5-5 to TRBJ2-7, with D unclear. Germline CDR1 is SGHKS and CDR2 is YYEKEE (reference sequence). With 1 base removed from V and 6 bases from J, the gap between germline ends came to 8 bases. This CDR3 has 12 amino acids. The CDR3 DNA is TGTGCCAGCAGCTTGCGAGTTACCGAGCAGTACTTC. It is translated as CASSLRVTEQYF.

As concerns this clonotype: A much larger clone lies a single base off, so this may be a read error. CDR3 DNA sequence: TGTGCCGGCAGCGTACTAGCGGAGAACACCGGGGAGCTGTTTTTT. Translation gives CAGSVLAENTGELFF. The chain links TRBV9 to TRBJ2-2, with 8 nucleotides matching TRBD2. Germline V gives CDR1 SGDLS, CDR2 YYNGEE. The CDR3 is 15 amino acids.

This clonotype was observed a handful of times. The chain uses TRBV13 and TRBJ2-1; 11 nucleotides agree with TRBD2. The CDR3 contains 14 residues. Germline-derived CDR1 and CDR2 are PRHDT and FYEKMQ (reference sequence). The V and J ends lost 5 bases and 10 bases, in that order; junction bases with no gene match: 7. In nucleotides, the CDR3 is TGTGCCAGCAGCATCGGGACTAGCGGCCTCGAGCAGTTCTTC. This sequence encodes CASSIGTSGLEQFF.

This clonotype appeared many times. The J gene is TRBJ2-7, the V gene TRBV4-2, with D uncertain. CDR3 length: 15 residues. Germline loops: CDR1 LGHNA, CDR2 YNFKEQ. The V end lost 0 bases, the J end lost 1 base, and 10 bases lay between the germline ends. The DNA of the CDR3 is TGTGCCAGCAGCCAAGATGGTGCCATTTCCTACGAGCAGTACTTC. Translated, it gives CASSQDGAISYEQYF.

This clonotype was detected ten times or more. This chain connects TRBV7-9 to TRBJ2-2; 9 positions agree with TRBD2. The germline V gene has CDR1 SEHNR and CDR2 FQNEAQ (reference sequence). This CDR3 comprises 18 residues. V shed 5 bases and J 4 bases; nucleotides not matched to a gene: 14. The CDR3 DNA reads TGTGCCAGCAGCCCCGAGTTGCTAGCGGGATTGCGCACCGGGGAGCTGTTTTTT. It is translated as CASSPELLAGLRTGELFF.

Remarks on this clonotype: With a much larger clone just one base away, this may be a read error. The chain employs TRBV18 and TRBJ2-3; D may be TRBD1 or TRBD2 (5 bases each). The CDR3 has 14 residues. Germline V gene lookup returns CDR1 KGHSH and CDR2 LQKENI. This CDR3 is CANSPTGGPDTQYF. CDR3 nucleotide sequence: TGTGCCAACTCACCTACAGGAGGCCCAGATACGCAGTATTTT.

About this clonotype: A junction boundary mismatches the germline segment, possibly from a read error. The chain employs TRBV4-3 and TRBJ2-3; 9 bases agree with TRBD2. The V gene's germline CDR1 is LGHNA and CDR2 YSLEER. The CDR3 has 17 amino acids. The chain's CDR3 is CASSQGGRAPSTDTLYF. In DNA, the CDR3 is TGCGCCAGCAGCCAAGGCGGGAGGGCCCCTAGCACAGATACGCTGTATTTT.

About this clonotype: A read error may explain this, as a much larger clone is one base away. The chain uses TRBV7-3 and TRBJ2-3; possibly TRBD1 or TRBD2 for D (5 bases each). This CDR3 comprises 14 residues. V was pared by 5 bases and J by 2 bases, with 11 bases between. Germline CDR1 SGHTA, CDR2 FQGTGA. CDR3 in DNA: TGTGCCAGCAGCATAAGAGGGGCCACAGATACGCAGTATTTT. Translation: CASSIRGATDTQYF.

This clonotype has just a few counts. The CDR3, as DNA: TGTGCCAGCAGTGATTACAGGACGGGAGGCTACACCTTC. Translation: CASSDYRTGGYTF. The chain carries TRBV6-2 or TRBV6-3 and TRBJ1-2, with a tentative D call TRBD1 (5 bases). The length of the CDR3 is 13 residues. In germline, CDR1 is MNHEY, CDR2 SVGEGT. V gave up 5 bases and J gave up 8 bases, with 15 bases separating them.

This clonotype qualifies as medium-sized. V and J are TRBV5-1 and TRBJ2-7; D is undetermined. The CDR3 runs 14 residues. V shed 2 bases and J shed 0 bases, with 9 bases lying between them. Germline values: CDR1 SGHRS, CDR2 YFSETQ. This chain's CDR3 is CASSFRPSSYEQYF. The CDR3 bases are TGCGCCAGCAGCTTTCGCCCGAGCTCCTACGAGCAGTACTTC.

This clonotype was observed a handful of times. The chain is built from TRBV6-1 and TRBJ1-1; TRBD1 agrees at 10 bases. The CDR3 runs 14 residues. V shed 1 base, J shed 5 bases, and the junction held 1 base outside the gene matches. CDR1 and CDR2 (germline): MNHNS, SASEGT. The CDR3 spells CASSEGGQGTEAFF. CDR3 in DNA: TGTGCCAGCAGTGAAGGGGGACAGGGGACTGAAGCTTTCTTT.

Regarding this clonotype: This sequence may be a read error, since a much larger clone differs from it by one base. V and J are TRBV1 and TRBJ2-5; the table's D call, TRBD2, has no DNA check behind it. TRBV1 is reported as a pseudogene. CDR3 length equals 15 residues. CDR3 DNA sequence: TGCACCAGCAGCCTGGCTAGCGTCTTCCAAGGGACCCAGTACTTC. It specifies CTSSLASVFQGTQYF.

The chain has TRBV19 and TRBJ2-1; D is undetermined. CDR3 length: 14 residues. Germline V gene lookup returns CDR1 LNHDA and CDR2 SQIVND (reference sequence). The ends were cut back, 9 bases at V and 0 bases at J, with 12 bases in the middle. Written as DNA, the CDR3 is TGTGCCAGAAGTTTCGGAAGCTCCTACAATGAGCAGTTCTTC. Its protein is CARSFGSSYNEQFF.

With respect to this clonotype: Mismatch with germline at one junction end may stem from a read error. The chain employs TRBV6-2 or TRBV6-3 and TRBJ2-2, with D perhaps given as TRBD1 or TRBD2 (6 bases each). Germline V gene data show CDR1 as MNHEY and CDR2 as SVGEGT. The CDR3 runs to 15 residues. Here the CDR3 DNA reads TGTGCCAGCAGTTGGGTCGGAGGGGACACCGGGGAGCAGTTTTTT. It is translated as CASSWVGGDTGEQFF.

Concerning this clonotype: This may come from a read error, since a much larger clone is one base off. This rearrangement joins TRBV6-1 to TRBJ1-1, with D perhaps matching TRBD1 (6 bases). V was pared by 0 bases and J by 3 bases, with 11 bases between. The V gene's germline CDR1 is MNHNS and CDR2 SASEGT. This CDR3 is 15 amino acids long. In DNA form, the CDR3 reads TGTGCCAGCAGTGAAGCGAGGGGGAGGGACACTGAAGCTTTCTTT. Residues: CASSEARGRDTEAFF.

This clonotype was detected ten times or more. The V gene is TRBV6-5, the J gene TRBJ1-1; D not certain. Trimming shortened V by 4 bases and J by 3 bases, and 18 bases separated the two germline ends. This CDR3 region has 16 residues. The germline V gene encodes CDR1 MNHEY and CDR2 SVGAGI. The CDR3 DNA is TGTGCCAGCAGTTCCCCGTACGGAGGGCGGGACACTGAAGCTTTCTTT. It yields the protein CASSSPYGGRDTEAFF.

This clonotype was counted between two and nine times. CDR3 region: CASSVYRVSTDTQYF. For the CDR3, the DNA is TGTGCCAGCAGCGTCTACAGGGTTAGCACAGATACGCAGTATTTT. This chain uses TRBV9 with TRBJ2-3; D is possibly TRBD1 (6 bases). V shed 2 bases and J shed 0 bases, with 10 bases lying between them. In germline, CDR1 is SGDLS, CDR2 YYNGEE. The CDR3 runs to 15 residues.

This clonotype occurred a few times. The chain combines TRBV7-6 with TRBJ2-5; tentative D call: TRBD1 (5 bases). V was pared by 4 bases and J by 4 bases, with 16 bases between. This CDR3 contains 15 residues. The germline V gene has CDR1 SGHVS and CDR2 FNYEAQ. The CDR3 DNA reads TGTGCCAGCAGCTCCGGACCAGGGTTAGGAGAGACCCAGTACTTC. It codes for CASSSGPGLGETQYF.

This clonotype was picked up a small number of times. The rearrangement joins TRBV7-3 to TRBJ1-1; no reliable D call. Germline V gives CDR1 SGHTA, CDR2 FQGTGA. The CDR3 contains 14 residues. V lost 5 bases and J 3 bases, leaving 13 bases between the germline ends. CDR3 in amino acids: CASSLTGVDTEAFF. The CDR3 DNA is TGTGCCAGCAGCCTGACTGGGGTGGACACTGAAGCTTTCTTT.

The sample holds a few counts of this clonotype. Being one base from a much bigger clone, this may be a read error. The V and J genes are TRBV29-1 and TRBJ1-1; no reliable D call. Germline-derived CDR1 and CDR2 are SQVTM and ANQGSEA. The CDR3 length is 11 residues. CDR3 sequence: CSVAKNTEACF. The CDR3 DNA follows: TGCAGCGTTGCGAAGAACACTGAAGCTTGCTTT.

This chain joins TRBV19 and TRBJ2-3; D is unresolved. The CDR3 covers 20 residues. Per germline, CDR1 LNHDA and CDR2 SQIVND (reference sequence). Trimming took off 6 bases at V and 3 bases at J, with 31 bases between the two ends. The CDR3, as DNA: TGTGCCAGTAGCCCCAGTTCCCCCCCCTTAGACAAGATGGGAACAGATACGCAGTATTTT. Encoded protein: CASSPSSPPLDKMGTDTQYF.

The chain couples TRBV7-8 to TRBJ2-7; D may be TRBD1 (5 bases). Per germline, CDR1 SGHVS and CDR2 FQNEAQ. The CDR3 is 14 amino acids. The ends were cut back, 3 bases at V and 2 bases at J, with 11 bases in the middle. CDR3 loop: CASSFQGRPYEQYF. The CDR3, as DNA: TGTGCCAGCAGCTTTCAGGGCAGGCCCTACGAGCAGTACTTC.

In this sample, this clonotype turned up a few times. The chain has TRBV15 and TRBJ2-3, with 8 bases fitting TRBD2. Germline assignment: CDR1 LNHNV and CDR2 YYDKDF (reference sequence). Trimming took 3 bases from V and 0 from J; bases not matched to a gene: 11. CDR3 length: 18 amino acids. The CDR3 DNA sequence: TGTGCCACCAGCAGTATCCCCCTAGCGGGTCCTAGCACAGATACGCAGTATTTT. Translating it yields CATSSIPLAGPSTDTQYF.